The 18 T cell receptor beta chains below come from one sample, sequenced in a study of cytomegalovirus exposure and HLA in healthy donors. Produced via immunoSEQ multiplex PCR; TCRdb's table is partial and in-frame only. The table includes approximately 150,000 clones, 85% to 90% detected once. Sequenced sample: PBMCs. The receptors shown here come from a young man in good health and CMV-seropositive.

The chain has TRBV11-3 and TRBJ2-1; D gene unclear. This CDR3 has 15 residues. Trimming stripped 0 bases from V and 0 bases from J, with 6 bases between. The V gene's germline CDR1 is SGHNT and CDR2 YENEEA. In DNA form, the CDR3 reads TGTGCCAGCAGCTTAGACCGAGACTCCTACAATGAGCAGTTCTTC. Its protein is CASSLDRDSYNEQFF.

This chain joins TRBV4-1 and TRBJ2-7, with D perhaps matching TRBD1 (6 bases). In germline, CDR1 is MGHRA, CDR2 YSYEKL. V lost 1 base to trimming and J lost 0 bases, with 10 bases between them. The CDR3 loop spans 15 amino acids. CDR3 region: CASSQGGHSSYEQYF. The CDR3 bases are TGCGCCAGCAGCCAAGGGGGACATTCCTCCTACGAGCAGTACTTC.

V gene TRBV6-5 combines with J gene TRBJ2-2, with D tentatively TRBD1 (5 bases). From germline, CDR1 is MNHEY and CDR2 SVGAGI. The V end lost 5 bases, the J end lost 8 bases, and 15 bases lay between the germline ends. The CDR3 extends over 14 amino acids. The CDR3 DNA reads TGTGCCAGCAGTACGGACATTTGGAGAGGGGAGCTGTTTTTT. Encoded protein: CASSTDIWRGELFF.

The chain combines TRBV27 with TRBJ2-5; D perhaps matches TRBD2 (7 bases). Per germline, CDR1 MNHEY and CDR2 SMNVEV (reference sequence). This CDR3 comprises 15 residues. Trimming left V 7 bases short and J 5 bases short, with 20 bases between. The DNA of the CDR3 is TGTGCCAGCATCCCGTCGGGGGGCCGCGGGGAGACCCAGTACTTC. It specifies CASIPSGGRGETQYF.

The V gene is TRBV7-9, the J gene TRBJ2-6, with D perhaps TRBD1 (6 bases). The CDR3 covers 19 residues. Germline CDR1 SEHNR, CDR2 FQNEAQ (reference sequence). V was trimmed by 5 bases and J by 0 bases, leaving 20 bases between them. CDR3 protein: CASSPAWPTGPSGANVLTF. CDR3 DNA sequence: TGTGCCAGCAGCCCCGCTTGGCCGACAGGTCCCTCTGGGGCCAACGTCCTGACTTTC.

V is TRBV18 and J is TRBJ1-6; D ambiguous. Trimming stripped 1 base from V and 7 bases from J, with 8 bases between. Per germline, CDR1 KGHSH and CDR2 LQKENI. The CDR3 consists of 14 residues. CDR3 region: CASSPREPNSPLHF. For the CDR3, the DNA is TGTGCCAGCTCACCACGGGAGCCAAATTCACCCCTCCACTTT.

The chain recombines TRBV10-3 with TRBJ2-1; TRBD1 agrees at 10 bases. The length of the CDR3 is 12 residues. The trim removed 10 bases at V and 9 bases at J, leaving 6 bases unmatched. Germline V CDR1 and CDR2: ENHRY, SYGVKD. The DNA for the CDR3 is TGTGCCACCGGACAGGGGGACGGTGAGCAGTTCTTC. It codes for CATGQGDGEQFF.

The CDR3 sequence: CASSRVLAVRDSEQYF. The CDR3 DNA reads TGTGCCAGCAGCCGAGTCCTAGCTGTTAGGGATAGCGAGCAGTACTTC. The chain uses TRBV5-6 and TRBJ2-7; D possibly corresponds to TRBD2 (5 bases). This CDR3 is built from 16 residues. The ends were cut back, 4 bases at V and 6 bases at J, with 23 bases in the middle. Germline lookup yields CDR1 SGHDT and CDR2 YYEEEE.

This rearrangement joins TRBV7-8 to TRBJ2-4, with D possibly being TRBD1 (5 bases). The CDR3 sequence is 17 residues long. V was clipped by 0 bases and J by 0 bases, with 12 bases between them. The germline gives CDR1 SGHVS, CDR2 FQNEAQ. Written as DNA, the CDR3 is TGTGCCAGCAGCTTAGCCCGACAGTTTATAGCCAAAAACATTCAGTACTTC. It yields the protein CASSLARQFIAKNIQYF. Filled out from reference TRBV7-8 and TRBJ2-4, the complete variable domain reads GAGVSQSPRYKVAKRGQDVALRCDPISGHVSLFWYQQALGQGPEFLTYFQNEAQLDKSGLPSDRFFAERPEGSVSTLKIQRTQQEDSAVYLCASSLARQFIAKNIQYFGAGTRLSVL.

V gene TRBV11-2 combines with J gene TRBJ2-7; D gene unclear. Trimming cost V 0 bases and J 2 bases, with 5 bases left between them. The CDR3 covers 13 residues. From germline, CDR1 is SGHAT and CDR2 FQNNGV. CDR3 nucleotide sequence: TGTGCCAGCAGCTTAGACTATACCTACGAGCAGTACTTC. This encodes CASSLDYTYEQYF.

V gene TRBV4-2 combines with J gene TRBJ2-2; 10 nucleotides agree with TRBD2. Germline V gene lookup returns CDR1 LGHNA and CDR2 YNFKEQ. The junction had 6 bases not matched to a gene; V was cut back by 1 base and J by 4 bases. There are 17 residues in the CDR3. The CDR3 DNA reads as TGTGCCAGCAGCCAAGTAGCGGGAGGATTGGGCACCGGGGAGCTGTTTTTT. Protein sequence: CASSQVAGGLGTGELFF.

This chain uses TRBV9 with TRBJ2-1; TRBD1 might be the D (6 bases). Germline CDR1 reads SGDLS; CDR2 reads YYNGEE. This CDR3 spans 15 amino acids. Between the trimmed V and J ends, which lost 0 bases and 8 bases, there was a span of 15 bases. The CDR3 here is CASSVGPPGVDEQFF. CDR3 sequence (DNA): TGTGCCAGCAGCGTAGGCCCCCCAGGGGTCGATGAGCAGTTCTTC.

This clone came up once. The rearrangement links TRBV12-5 to TRBJ2-1; 15 nucleotides line up with TRBD2. V was pared by 5 bases and J by 4 bases, with 6 bases of the junction left unmatched. CDR3 length: 17 residues. Per germline, CDR1 LGHNT and CDR2 FRNRAP. This CDR3 reads CASGLGTSGRSYNEQFF. The DNA for the CDR3 is TGTGCTAGTGGTCTAGGGACTAGCGGGAGGTCTTACAATGAGCAGTTCTTC.

This clone was counted a single time. The chain links TRBV29-1 to TRBJ2-7, with TRBD1 identical over 9 bases. Germline V lookup: CDR1 SQVTM, CDR2 ANQGSEA. The CDR3 consists of 15 residues. V was clipped by 3 bases and J by 3 bases; unmatched bases: 9. The CDR3 sequence: CSVESRDRDLYEQYF. The CDR3 nucleotides read TGCAGCGTTGAGAGTCGGGACAGGGACCTCTACGAGCAGTACTTC.

This rearrangement joins TRBV11-3 to TRBJ2-2; a possible D gene is TRBD2 (7 bases). In germline, CDR1 is SGHNT, CDR2 YENEEA. The germline V and J ends were trimmed by 6 bases and 6 bases, with 17 bases remaining between them. The CDR3 sequence is 15 residues long. As DNA, the CDR3 is TGTGCCAGCAGTTGGGGGGGCAGCCTCGCCGGGGAGCTGTTTTTT. This gives the protein CASSWGGSLAGELFF.

The chain couples TRBV7-2 to TRBJ2-1; TRBD2 matches 11 bases. Germline trimming cut 4 bases from V and 12 bases from J; bases unmatched to any gene: 14. CDR3 size: 16 residues. Germline loops: CDR1 SGHTA, CDR2 FQGNSA. The CDR3 protein is CASSSLAGGPRIRQFF. The CDR3 DNA reads as TGTGCCAGCAGCTCCTTAGCGGGAGGGCCGAGAATTAGGCAGTTCTTC.

The V call is TRBV5-1, the J call TRBJ2-5; 8 bases align to TRBD1. The end of the DNA fits TRBJ2-7 better, so the J call may be wrong. CDR1 is SGHRS, CDR2 YFSETQ, per germline. This CDR3 region has 13 residues. CDR3 sequence: CASSPRQGSEQYF. CDR3 nucleotide sequence: TGCGCCAGCAGCCCCCGACAGGGGAGCGAGCAGTACTTC.

The rearrangement joins TRBV9 to TRBJ1-1; TRBD1 matches at 7 bases. This CDR3 has 16 amino acids. V dropped 0 bases and J dropped 4; count of bases not matched to a gene: 9. CDR1 and CDR2 from the germline V gene are SGDLS and YYNGEE. The CDR3 nucleotides are TGTGCCAGCAGCGTAGACGGGACAGCCCTAGGCACTGAAGCTTTCTTT. It codes for CASSVDGTALGTEAFF.